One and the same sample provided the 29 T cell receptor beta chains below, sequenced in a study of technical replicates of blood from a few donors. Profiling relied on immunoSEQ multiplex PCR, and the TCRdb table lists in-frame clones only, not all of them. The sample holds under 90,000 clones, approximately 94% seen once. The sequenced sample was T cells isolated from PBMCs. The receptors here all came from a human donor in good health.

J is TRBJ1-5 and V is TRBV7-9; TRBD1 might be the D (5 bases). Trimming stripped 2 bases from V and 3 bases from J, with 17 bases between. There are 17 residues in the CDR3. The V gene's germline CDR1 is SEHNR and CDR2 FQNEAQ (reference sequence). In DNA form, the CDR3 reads TGTGCCAGCAGCTTACTGGGGCCGGAAGGGTACAATCAGCCCCAGCATTTT. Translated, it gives CASSLLGPEGYNQPQHF.

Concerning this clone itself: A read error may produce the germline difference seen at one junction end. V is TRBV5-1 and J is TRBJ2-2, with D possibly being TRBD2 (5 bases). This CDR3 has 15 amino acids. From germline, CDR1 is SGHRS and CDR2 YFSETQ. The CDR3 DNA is TGCGCCAGCAGCTTTTCCAGGAGGAACGCCGGGGAGCTGTTTTTT. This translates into CASSFSRRNAGELFF.

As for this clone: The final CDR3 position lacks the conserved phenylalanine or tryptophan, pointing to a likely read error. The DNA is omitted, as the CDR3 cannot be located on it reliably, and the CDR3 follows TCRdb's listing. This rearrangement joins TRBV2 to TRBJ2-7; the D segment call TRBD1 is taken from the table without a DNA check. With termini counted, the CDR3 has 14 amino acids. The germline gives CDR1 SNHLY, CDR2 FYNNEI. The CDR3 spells CATGQVEADSILTP.

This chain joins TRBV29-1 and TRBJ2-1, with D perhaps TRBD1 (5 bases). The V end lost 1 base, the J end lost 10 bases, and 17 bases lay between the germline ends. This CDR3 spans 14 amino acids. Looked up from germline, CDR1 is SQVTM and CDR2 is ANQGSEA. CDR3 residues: CSVEADTVGLEQFF. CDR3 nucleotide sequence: TGCAGCGTTGAAGCGGACACAGTTGGGCTGGAGCAGTTCTTC.

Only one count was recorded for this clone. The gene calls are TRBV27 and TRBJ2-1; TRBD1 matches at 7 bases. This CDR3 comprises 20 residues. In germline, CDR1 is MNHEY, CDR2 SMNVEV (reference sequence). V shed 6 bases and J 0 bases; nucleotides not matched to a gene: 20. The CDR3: CASSTWLIPTQGSSYNEQFF. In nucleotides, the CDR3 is TGTGCCAGCAGCACTTGGTTAATCCCTACACAGGGGAGCTCCTACAATGAGCAGTTCTTC.

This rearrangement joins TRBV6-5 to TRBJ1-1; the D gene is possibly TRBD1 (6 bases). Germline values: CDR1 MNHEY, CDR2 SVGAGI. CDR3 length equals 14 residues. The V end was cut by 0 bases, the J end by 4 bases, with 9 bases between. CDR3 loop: CASSYSQGITEAFF. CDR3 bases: TGTGCCAGCAGTTACTCGCAGGGGATCACTGAAGCTTTCTTT.

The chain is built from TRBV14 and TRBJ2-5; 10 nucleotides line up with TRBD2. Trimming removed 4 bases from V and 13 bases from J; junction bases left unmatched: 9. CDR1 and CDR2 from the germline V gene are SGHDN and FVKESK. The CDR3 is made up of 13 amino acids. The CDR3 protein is CASSPRLAGLSYF. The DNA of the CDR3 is TGTGCCAGCAGCCCCAGACTAGCGGGTTTGTCGTACTTC.

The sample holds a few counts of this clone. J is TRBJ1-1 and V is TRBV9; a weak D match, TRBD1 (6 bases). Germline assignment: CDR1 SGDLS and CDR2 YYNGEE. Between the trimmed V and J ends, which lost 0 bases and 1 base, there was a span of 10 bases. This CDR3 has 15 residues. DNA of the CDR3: TGTGCCAGCAGCGTAGAGGGGACACCGAACACTGAAGCTTTCTTT. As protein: CASSVEGTPNTEAFF.

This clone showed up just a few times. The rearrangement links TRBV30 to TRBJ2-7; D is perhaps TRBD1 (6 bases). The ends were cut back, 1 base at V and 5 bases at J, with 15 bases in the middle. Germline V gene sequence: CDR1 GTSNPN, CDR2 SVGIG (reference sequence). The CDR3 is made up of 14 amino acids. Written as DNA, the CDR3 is TGTGCCTGGAGTGACCCGGGACATCTCAACGAGCAGTACTTC. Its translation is CAWSDPGHLNEQYF.

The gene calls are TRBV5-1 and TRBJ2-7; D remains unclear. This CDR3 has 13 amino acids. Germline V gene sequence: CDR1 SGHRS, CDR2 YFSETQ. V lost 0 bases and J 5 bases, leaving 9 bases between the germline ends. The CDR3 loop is CASSLERWDEQYF. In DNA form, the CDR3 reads TGCGCCAGCAGCTTGGAGCGTTGGGACGAGCAGTACTTC.

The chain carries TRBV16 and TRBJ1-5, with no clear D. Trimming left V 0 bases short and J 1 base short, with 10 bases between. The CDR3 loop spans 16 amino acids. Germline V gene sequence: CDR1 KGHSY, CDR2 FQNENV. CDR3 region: CASSQSRPESNQPQHF. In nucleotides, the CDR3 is TGTGCCAGCAGCCAATCGAGGCCTGAGAGCAATCAGCCCCAGCATTTT.

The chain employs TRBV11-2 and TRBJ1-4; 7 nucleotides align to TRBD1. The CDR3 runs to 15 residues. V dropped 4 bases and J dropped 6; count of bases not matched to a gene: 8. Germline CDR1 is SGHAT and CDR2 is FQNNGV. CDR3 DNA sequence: TGTGCCAGCAGCTCGGACAGGACCTGGGATGAAAAACTGTTTTTT. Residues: CASSSDRTWDEKLFF.

The CDR3 here is CASSSGQGANQPQHF. The CDR3 coding sequence is TGTGCCAGCAGCTCAGGACAGGGGGCCAATCAGCCCCAGCATTTT. This chain links TRBV5-5 with TRBJ1-5; TRBD1 agrees at 11 bases. The length of the CDR3 is 15 residues. The germline gives CDR1 SGHKS, CDR2 YYEKEE (reference sequence). V lost 3 bases, J lost 3 bases, and 2 bases stayed unmatched. The full variable domain, with the rest looked up from reference TRBV5-5 and TRBJ1-5, is DAGVTQSPTHLIKTRGQQVTLRCSPISGHKSVSWYQQVLGQGPQFIFQYYEKEERGRGNFPDRFSARQFPNYSSELNVNALLLGDSALYLCASSSGQGANQPQHFGDGTRLSIL.

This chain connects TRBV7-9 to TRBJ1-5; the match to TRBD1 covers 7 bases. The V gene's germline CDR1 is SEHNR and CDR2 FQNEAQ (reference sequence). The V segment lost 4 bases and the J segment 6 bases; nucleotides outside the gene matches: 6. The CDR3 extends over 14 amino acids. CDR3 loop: CASSSQGVGQPQHF. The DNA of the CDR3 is TGTGCCAGCAGCTCCCAGGGGGTAGGTCAGCCCCAGCATTTT.

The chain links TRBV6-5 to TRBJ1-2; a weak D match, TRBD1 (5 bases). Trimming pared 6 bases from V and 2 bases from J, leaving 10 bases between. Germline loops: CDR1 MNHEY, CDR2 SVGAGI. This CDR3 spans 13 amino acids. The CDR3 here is CASRTDSNYGYTF. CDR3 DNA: TGTGCCAGCAGAACCGACAGCAACTATGGCTACACCTTC.

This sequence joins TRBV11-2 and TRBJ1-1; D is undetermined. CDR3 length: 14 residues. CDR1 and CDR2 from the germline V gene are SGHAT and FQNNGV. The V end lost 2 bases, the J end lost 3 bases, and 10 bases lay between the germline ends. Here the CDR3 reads CASSLSIVDTEAFF. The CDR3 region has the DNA TGTGCCAGCAGCTTATCTATCGTCGACACTGAAGCTTTCTTT.

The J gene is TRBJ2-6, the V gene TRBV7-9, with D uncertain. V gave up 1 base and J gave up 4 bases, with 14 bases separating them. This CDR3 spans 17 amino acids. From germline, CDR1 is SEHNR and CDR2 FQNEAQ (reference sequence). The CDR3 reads CASSLGWAAKGANVLTF. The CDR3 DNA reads TGTGCCAGCAGCTTAGGGTGGGCAGCAAAGGGGGCCAACGTCCTGACTTTC. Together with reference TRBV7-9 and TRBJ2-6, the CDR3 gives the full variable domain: DTGVSQNPRHKITKRGQNVTFRCDPISEHNRLYWYRQTLGQGPEFLTYFQNEAQLEKSRLLSDRFSAERPKGSFSTLEIQRTEQGDSAMYLCASSLGWAAKGANVLTFGAGSRLTVL.

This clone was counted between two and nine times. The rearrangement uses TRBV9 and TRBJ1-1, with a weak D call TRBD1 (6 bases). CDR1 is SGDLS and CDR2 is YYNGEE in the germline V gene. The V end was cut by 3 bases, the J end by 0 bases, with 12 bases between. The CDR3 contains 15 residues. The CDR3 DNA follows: TGTGCCAGCAGCGGCTGGGACACTATGAACACTGAAGCTTTCTTT. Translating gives CASSGWDTMNTEAFF.

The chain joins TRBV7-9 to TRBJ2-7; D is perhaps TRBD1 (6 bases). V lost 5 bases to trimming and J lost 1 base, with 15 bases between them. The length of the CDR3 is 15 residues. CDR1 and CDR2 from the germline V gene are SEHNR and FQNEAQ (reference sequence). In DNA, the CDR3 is TGTGCCAGCAGCCCGAAGGGGACACCATCCTACGAGCAGTACTTC. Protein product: CASSPKGTPSYEQYF.

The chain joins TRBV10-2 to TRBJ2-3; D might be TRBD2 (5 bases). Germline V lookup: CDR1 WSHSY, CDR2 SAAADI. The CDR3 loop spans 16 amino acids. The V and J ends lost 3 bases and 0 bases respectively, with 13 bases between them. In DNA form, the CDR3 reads TGCGCCAGCAGTGAAGAGAGGGCGCCAAGCACAGATACGCAGTATTTT. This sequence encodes CASSEERAPSTDTQYF.

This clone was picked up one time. CDR3 in DNA: TGTGCCAGCAGCCGGAACAGCGGGAGGGGAGAGACCCAGTACTTC. It yields the protein CASSRNSGRGETQYF. The V call is TRBV5-4, the J call TRBJ2-5; 10 bases match TRBD2. The trim removed 4 bases at V and 4 bases at J, leaving 7 bases unmatched. In germline, CDR1 is SGHNT, CDR2 YYREEE (reference sequence). The CDR3 loop spans 15 amino acids.

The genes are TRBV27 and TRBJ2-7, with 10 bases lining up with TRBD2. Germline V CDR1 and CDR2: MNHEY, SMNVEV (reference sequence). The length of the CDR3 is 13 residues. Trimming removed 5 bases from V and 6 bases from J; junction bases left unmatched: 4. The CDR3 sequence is CASSTGLASEQYF. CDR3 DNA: TGTGCCAGCAGTACGGGACTAGCGAGCGAGCAGTACTTC.

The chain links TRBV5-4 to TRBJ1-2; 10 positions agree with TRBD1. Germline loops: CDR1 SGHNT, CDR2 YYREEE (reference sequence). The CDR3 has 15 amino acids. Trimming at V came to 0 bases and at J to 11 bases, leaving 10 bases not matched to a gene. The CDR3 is CASSLAVGGQGQYTF. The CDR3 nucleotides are TGTGCCAGCAGCTTGGCGGTAGGGGGACAGGGGCAGTACACCTTC.

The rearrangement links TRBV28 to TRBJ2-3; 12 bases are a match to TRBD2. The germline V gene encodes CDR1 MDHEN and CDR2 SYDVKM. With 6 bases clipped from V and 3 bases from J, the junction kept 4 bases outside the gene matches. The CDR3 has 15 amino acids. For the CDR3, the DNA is TGTGCCAGCAGGTGGACTAGCGGGACGACAGATACGCAGTATTTT. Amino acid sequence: CASRWTSGTTDTQYF.

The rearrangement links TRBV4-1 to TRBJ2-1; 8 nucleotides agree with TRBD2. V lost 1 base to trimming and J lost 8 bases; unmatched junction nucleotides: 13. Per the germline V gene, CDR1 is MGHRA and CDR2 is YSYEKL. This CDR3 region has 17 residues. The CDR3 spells CASSQVKRLAGLDEQFF. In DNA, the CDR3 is TGCGCCAGCAGCCAAGTGAAGAGATTAGCGGGACTCGATGAGCAGTTCTTC.

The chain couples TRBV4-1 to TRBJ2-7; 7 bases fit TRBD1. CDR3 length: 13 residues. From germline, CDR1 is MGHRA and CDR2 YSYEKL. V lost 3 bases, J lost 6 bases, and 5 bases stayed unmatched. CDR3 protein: CASSHDRVGEQYF. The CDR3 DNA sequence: TGCGCCAGCAGCCACGACAGGGTGGGCGAGCAGTACTTC.

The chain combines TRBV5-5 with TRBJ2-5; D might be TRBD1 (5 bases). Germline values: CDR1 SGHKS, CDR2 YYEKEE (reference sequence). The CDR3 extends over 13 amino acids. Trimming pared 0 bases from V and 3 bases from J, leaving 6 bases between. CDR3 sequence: CASSLGREETQYF. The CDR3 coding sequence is TGTGCCAGCAGCTTGGGCAGGGAAGAGACCCAGTACTTC.

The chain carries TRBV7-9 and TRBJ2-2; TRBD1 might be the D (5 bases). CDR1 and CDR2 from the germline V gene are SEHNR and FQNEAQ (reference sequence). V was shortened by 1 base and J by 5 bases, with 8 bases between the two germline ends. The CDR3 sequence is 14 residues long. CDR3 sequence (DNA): TGTGCCAGCAGCTTAGGAGACAGTACCGGGGAGCTGTTTTTT. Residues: CASSLGDSTGELFF.

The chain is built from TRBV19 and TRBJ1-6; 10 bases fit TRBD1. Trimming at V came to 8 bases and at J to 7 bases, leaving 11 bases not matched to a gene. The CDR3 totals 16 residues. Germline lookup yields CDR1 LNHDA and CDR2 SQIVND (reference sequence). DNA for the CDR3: TGTGCCAGTTTATCCGGGACAGGGGTAGGGAATTCACCCCTCCACTTT. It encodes CASLSGTGVGNSPLHF.